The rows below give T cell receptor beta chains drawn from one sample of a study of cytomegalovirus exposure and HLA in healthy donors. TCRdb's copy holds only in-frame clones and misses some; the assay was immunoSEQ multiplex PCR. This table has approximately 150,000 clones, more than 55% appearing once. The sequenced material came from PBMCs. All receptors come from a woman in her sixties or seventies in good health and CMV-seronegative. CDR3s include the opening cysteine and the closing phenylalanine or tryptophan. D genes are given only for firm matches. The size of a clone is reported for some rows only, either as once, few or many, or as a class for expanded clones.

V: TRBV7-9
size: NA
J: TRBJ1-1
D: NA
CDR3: CSSSLEVGVVDTEAFF
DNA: TGTTCCAGCAGCTTAGAGGTAGGGGTGGTGGACACTGAAGCTTTCTTT

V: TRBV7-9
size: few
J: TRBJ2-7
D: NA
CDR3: CSTSIEDYEQYF
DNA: TGTTCCACCTCAATTGAGGACTACGAGCAGTACTTC

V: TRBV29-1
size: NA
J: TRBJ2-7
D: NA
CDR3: CSVAVRDYEQYF
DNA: TGCAGCGTTGCGGTCAGGGACTACGAGCAGTACTTC

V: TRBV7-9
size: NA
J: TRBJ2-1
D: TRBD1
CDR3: CASSSTGGSFHEQFF
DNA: TGTGCCAGCAGCTCTACAGGGGGCAGCTTCCATGAGCAGTTCTTC

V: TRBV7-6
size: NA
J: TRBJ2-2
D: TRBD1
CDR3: CASSQGQGNTGELFF
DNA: TGTGCCAGCAGCCAGGGACAGGGTAACACCGGGGAGCTGTTTTTT

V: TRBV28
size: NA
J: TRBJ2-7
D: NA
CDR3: CASSLNLEQYF
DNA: TGTGCCAGCAGTCTCAACTTAGAGCAGTACTTC

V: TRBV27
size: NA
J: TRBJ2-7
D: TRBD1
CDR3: CASSSPGQGSNEQYF
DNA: TGTGCCAGCAGTTCCCCGGGACAGGGTTCCAACGAGCAGTACTTC

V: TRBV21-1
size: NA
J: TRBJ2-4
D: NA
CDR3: CAIISCRNIQYF
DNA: TGTGCCATCATCAGTTGTCGAAACATTCAGTACTTC

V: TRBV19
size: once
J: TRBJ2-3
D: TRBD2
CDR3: CASSIGLVADTQYF
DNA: TGTGCCAGTAGTATCGGACTAGTTGCAGATACGCAGTATTTT

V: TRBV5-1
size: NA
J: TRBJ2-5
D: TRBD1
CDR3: CASSRDRGQGETQYF
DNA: TGCGCCAGCAGCCGTGACAGGGGGCAGGGAGAGACCCAGTACTTC

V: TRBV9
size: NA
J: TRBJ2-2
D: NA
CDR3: CASSDSGLDTGELFF
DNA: TGTGCCAGCAGCGATAGCGGCCTCGACACCGGGGAGCTGTTTTTT

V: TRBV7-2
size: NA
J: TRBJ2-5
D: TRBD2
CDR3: CASSPPRAGVEQETQYF
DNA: TGTGCCAGCAGCCCACCCAGAGCGGGGGTGGAGCAAGAGACCCAGTACTTC

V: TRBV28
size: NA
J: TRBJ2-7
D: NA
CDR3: CASRSGTSYEQYF
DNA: TGTGCCAGCCGGAGCGGAACGTCCTACGAGCAGTACTTC

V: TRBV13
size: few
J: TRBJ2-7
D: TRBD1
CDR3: CASSTRDRGSYEQYF
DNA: TGTGCCAGCAGCACCCGGGACAGGGGTTCCTACGAGCAGTACTTC

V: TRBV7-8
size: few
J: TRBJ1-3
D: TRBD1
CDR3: CATTTGPAGNTIYF
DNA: TGTGCCACCACGACAGGGCCGGCTGGAAACACCATATATTTT

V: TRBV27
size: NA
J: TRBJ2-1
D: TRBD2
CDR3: CASSPIGSGSYNEQFF
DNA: TGTGCCAGCAGTCCAATAGGTAGCGGGTCCTACAATGAGCAGTTCTTC

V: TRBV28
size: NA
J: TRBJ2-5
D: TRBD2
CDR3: CASSRVAGGPAGEQYF
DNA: TGTGCCAGCAGCAGAGTAGCGGGAGGGCCAGCGGGAGAGCAGTACTTC

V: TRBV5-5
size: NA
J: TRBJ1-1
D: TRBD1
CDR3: CASRSGGANTEAFF
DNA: TGTGCCAGCAGGTCAGGGGGCGCGAACACTGAAGCTTTCTTT

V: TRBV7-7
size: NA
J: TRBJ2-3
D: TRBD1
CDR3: CASSPQGVGDTQYF
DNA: TGTGCTAGCAGCCCACAGGGGGTGGGAGATACGCAGTATTTT

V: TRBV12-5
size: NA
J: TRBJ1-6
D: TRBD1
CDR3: CASAPTGVGTSPLHF
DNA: TGTGCTAGTGCCCCAACAGGGGTAGGAACATCACCCCTCCACTTT

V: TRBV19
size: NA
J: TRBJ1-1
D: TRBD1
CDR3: CASSLITGGVGNTEAFF
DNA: TGTGCCAGTAGTCTTATCACAGGGGGCGTAGGGAACACTGAAGCTTTCTTT

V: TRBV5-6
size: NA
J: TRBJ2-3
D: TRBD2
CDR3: CASSLLPGLAADTQYF
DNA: TGTGCCAGCAGCTTACTACCGGGACTAGCGGCAGATACGCAGTATTTT

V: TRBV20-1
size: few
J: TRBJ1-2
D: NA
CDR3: CSISRGHGYTF
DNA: TGCAGCATTTCCAGGGGCCATGGCTACACCTTC

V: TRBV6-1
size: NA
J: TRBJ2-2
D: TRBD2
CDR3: CASSLSGMVGELFF
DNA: TGTGCCAGCAGCCTCAGCGGGATGGTCGGGGAGCTGTTTTTT

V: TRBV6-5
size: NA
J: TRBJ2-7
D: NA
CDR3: CASSRDSGSYEQYF
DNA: TGTGCCAGCAGTCGGGACAGCGGGTCCTACGAGCAGTACTTC

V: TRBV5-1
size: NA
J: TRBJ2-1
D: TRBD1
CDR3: CASGTGGPNEQFF
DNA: TGCGCCAGCGGGACAGGGGGCCCCAATGAGCAGTTCTTC

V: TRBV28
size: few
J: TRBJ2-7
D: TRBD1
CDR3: CASRGQSSYEQYF
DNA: TGTGCCAGCAGGGGACAGAGCTCCTACGAGCAGTACTTC

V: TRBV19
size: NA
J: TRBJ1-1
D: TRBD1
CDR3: CASSPYGQDYTEAFF
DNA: TGTGCCAGTAGCCCTTACGGACAGGATTACACTGAAGCTTTCTTT

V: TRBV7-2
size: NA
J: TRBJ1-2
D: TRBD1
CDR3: CASSLAGGQGYGYTF
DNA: TGTGCCAGCAGCTTAGCGGGGGGACAGGGCTATGGCTACACCTTC

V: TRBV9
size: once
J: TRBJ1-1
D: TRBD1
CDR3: CASSLDRGGTEAFF
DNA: TGTGCCAGCAGCTTGGACAGGGGTGGGACTGAAGCTTTCTTT

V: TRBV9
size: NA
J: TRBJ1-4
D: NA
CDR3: CASSSGWGEKLFF
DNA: TGTGCCAGCAGCTCCGGATGGGGCGAAAAACTGTTTTTT

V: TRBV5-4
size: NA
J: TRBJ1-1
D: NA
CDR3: CASSQLDRPNTEAFF
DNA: TGTGCCAGCAGCCAGCTCGACAGACCTAACACTGAAGCTTTCTTT

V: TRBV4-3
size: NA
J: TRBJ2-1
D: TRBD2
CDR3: CASSQPAGGLNEQFF
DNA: TGCGCCAGCAGCCAACCTGCGGGGGGGCTTAATGAGCAGTTCTTC

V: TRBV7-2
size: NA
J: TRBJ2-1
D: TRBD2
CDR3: CASSPGLAGALRQFF
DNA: TGTGCCAGCAGCCCGGGACTAGCGGGGGCACTTAGGCAGTTCTTC

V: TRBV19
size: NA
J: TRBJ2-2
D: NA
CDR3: CASRPGVPGELFF
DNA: TGTGCCAGTAGACCAGGGGTTCCCGGGGAGCTGTTTTTT

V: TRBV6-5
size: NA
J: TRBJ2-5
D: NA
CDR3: CASTGIAPETQYF
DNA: TGTGCCAGCACCGGGATAGCTCCAGAGACCCAGTACTTC

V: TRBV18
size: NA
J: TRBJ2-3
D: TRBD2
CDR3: CASSPITSGTSGSTDTQYF
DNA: TGTGCCAGCTCACCAATAACCTCCGGGACTAGCGGGTCCACAGATACGCAGTATTTT

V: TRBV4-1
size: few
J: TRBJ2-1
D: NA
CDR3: CASSHRWSAEYNEQFF
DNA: TGCGCCAGCAGCCACCGTTGGTCAGCGGAATACAATGAGCAGTTCTTC

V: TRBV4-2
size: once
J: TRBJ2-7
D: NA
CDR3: CASSQQGDEQYF
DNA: TGTGCCAGCAGCCAACAGGGCGACGAGCAGTACTTC

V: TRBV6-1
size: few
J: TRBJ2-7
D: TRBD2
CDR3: CASSEFELAGDEQYF
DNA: TGTGCCAGCAGTGAATTCGAACTAGCGGGGGACGAGCAGTACTTC

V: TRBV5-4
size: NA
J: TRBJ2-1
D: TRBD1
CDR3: CASSFDRGNEQFF
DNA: TGTGCCAGCAGCTTCGACAGGGGCAATGAGCAGTTCTTC

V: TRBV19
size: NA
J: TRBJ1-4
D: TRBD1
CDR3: CASSRQGLNSGEKLFF
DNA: TGTGCCAGTAGTAGACAGGGTCTAAATTCCGGTGAAAAACTGTTTTTT

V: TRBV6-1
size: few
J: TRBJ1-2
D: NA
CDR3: CASSPDSNYGYTF
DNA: TGTGCCAGCAGTCCCGACAGCAACTATGGCTACACCTTC

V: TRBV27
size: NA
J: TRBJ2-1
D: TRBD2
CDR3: CASRQGTSGYNEQFF
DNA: TGTGCCAGCAGACAGGGGACTAGCGGTTACAATGAGCAGTTCTTC

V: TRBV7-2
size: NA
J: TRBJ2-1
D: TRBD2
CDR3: CASSTGLAGGYNEQFF
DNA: TGTGCCAGCAGCACGGGACTAGCGGGAGGATACAATGAGCAGTTCTTC

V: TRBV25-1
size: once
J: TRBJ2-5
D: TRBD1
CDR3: CASSELGTGAETQYF
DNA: TGTGCCAGCAGTGAATTGGGGACAGGGGCCGAGACCCAGTACTTC

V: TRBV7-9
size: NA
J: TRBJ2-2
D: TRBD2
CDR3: CASSYQTSGRARAGELFF
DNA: TGTGCCAGCAGCTACCAGACTAGCGGGAGGGCCCGGGCCGGGGAGCTGTTTTTT

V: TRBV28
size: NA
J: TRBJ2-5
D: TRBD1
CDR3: CASSPSTGQQETQYF
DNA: TGTGCCAGCAGCCCGTCGACAGGGCAACAAGAGACCCAGTACTTC

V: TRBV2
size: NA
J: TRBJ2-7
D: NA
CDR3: CASSAFYEQYF
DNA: TGTGCCAGCAGTGCGTTCTACGAGCAGTACTTC

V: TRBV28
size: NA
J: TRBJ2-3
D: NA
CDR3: CASSSGLHTQYF
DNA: TGTGCCAGCAGTTCAGGGCTTCATACGCAGTATTTT

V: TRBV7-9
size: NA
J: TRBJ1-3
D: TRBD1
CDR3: CASSFGTGGFGNTIYF
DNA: TGTGCCAGCAGCTTTGGGACAGGGGGCTTTGGAAACACCATATATTTT

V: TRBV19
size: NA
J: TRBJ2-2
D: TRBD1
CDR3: CASRRTGGTGELFF
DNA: TGTGCCAGTAGGCGGACAGGGGGCACCGGGGAGCTGTTTTTT

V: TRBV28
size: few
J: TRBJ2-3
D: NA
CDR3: CASIKLGPTDTQYF
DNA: TGTGCCAGCATCAAACTTGGGCCCACAGATACGCAGTATTTT